This is a list of T cell receptor beta chains from one sample in a study of T cells in Graves' hyperthyroidism and ophthalmopathy. TCRdb re-analysed the multiplex PCR reads in MiXCR, keeping a single row per CDR3 protein. Counted here are some 600,000 distinct CDR3 sequences, about 15% occurring once; the ten biggest clones make up roughly 5.5%. Source material: blood. The receptors derive from a woman in her twenties or thirties with Graves' hyperthyroidism that later progressed to Graves' ophthalmopathy. The CDR3 runs from the conserved cysteine through the conserved F or W. Each record gives: clone size, V gene, D gene, J gene, CDR3 DNA, CDR3 protein. The D gene is left open where the match is weak. Clone sizes are given selectively: once, few, many, or a class where the clone is expanded.

size: few; V: TRBV5-6; D: -; J: TRBJ2-7; DNA: TGTGCCAGCAGCTCCTTCGGTGGGCAGAGCTCCTACGAGCAGTACTTC; CDR3: CASSSFGGQSSYEQYF
size: many; V: TRBV19; D: -; J: TRBJ2-5; DNA: TGTGCCAGTAGTACCTCAACAGGGGGGGGAGAGACCCAGTACTTC; CDR3: CASSTSTGGGETQYF
size: many; V: TRBV6-1; D: TRBD2; J: TRBJ2-7; DNA: TGTGCCAGCAGTGAGGGACTAGCGGGAGGGCCTCCCTACGAGCAGTACTTC; CDR3: CASSEGLAGGPPYEQYF
size: -; V: TRBV20-1; D: TRBD1; J: TRBJ1-1; DNA: TGCGGTGCTTCGACAGGGAACTCTCCTGAAGCTTTCTTT; CDR3: CGASTGNSPEAFF
size: -; V: TRBV19; D: TRBD2; J: TRBJ2-1; DNA: TGTGCCAGTAGTATCACCCTTACTAGCGGGAGATGGTACAATGAGCAGTTCTTC; CDR3: CASSITLTSGRWYNEQFF
size: few; V: TRBV30; D: TRBD1; J: TRBJ2-7; DNA: TGTGCCTGGGGGGACAGCACCTACGAGCAGTACTTC; CDR3: CAWGDSTYEQYF
size: -; V: TRBV6-5; D: -; J: TRBJ2-5; DNA: TGTGCCAGCAGTTACTCGAAAGCAGTGTACCAAGAGACCCAGTACTTC; CDR3: CASSYSKAVYQETQYF
size: -; V: TRBV5-6; D: -; J: TRBJ1-2; DNA: TGTGCCAGTCGCGGCCGGCCCGAACCCAACTATGGCTACACCTTC; CDR3: CASRGRPEPNYGYTF
size: many; V: TRBV11-2; D: -; J: TRBJ2-3; DNA: TGTGCCAGCAGCTTACTTACCGCAGATACGCAGTATTTT; CDR3: CASSLLTADTQYF
size: -; V: TRBV19; D: TRBD2; J: TRBJ2-3; DNA: TGTGCCAGTACCAGCGGGAGGGGAGATACGCAGTATTTT; CDR3: CASTSGRGDTQYF
size: many; V: TRBV15; D: TRBD2; J: TRBJ2-5; DNA: TGTGCCACCAGCATGCGGGGGTTTGTGGAGACCCAGTACTTC; CDR3: CATSMRGFVETQYF
size: many; V: TRBV18; D: -; J: TRBJ2-7; DNA: TGTGCCAGCTCACCGCCGGGCCGCCCGCGCTCCTTTAACGAGCAGTACTTC; CDR3: CASSPPGRPRSFNEQYF
size: -; V: TRBV29-1; D: TRBD1; J: TRBJ2-2; DNA: TGCAGCGTGGCCGGGACAGGGGGATCGAACACCGGGGAGCTGTTTTTT; CDR3: CSVAGTGGSNTGELFF
size: -; V: TRBV11-3; D: -; J: TRBJ1-5; DNA: TGTGCCAGCAGCTCCAGGGGTGGTGAGGGCAATCAGCCCCAGCATTTT; CDR3: CASSSRGGEGNQPQHF
size: many; V: TRBV3-1; D: TRBD2; J: TRBJ2-1; DNA: TGTGCCAGCAGCCGTGCTAGCGGGAGTGGCGAGCAGTTCTTC; CDR3: CASSRASGSGEQFF
size: many; V: TRBV28; D: -; J: TRBJ1-1; DNA: TGTGCCAGCAGCCGGGACACCACTGAAGCTTTCTTT; CDR3: CASSRDTTEAFF
size: many; V: TRBV7-2; D: -; J: TRBJ2-7; DNA: TGTGCCAGCAGCTTGGGCGAAGTCTTGCGTAGGACCTTGGGGCAGTACTTC; CDR3: CASSLGEVLRRTLGQYF
size: many; V: TRBV6-1; D: -; J: TRBJ2-2; DNA: TGTGCCAGCAGTGCTCCAGAGACTTACACCGGGGAGCTGTTTTTT; CDR3: CASSAPETYTGELFF
size: few; V: TRBV4-1; D: TRBD1; J: TRBJ1-5; DNA: TGCGCCAGCAGCGCCGACAGGGGGTACAATCAGCCCCAGCATTTT; CDR3: CASSADRGYNQPQHF
size: many; V: TRBV28; D: -; J: TRBJ1-1; DNA: TGTGCCAGCAGCCCGGGACAGAACACTGAAGCTTTCTTT; CDR3: CASSPGQNTEAFF
size: many; V: TRBV30; D: TRBD1; J: TRBJ1-1; DNA: TGTGCCTGGACGGGACAGCCGAACACTGAAGCTTTCTTT; CDR3: CAWTGQPNTEAFF
size: -; V: TRBV18; D: -; J: TRBJ2-3; DNA: TGTGCCAGCTCACCACCGGGAAGGGGGTCATCAGATACGCAGTATTTT; CDR3: CASSPPGRGSSDTQYF
size: few; V: TRBV5-1; D: -; J: TRBJ2-5; DNA: TGCGCCAGCAGCTTAAAGGACTCCCAAGAGACCCAGTACTTC; CDR3: CASSLKDSQETQYF
size: many; V: TRBV5-5; D: TRBD1; J: TRBJ1-2; DNA: TGTGCCAGCAGCCTCGGGACAGTCCCTAACTATGGCTACACCTTC; CDR3: CASSLGTVPNYGYTF
size: once; V: TRBV20-1; D: -; J: TRBJ1-3; DNA: TGCAGTGCTAGAGATCGCCCTGTATCTGGAAACACCATATATTTT; CDR3: CSARDRPVSGNTIYF
size: few; V: TRBV20-1; D: -; J: TRBJ2-1; DNA: TGCAGTGCTTGTCAGGGGTCTAGCTCCTACAATGAGCAGTTCTTC; CDR3: CSACQGSSSYNEQFF
size: many; V: TRBV6-1; D: -; J: TRBJ1-2; DNA: TGTGCCAGCACCGACCTTAACTATGGCTACACCTTC; CDR3: CASTDLNYGYTF
size: few; V: TRBV6-5; D: TRBD1; J: TRBJ2-7; DNA: TGTGCCAGCAGTTACGCCATCCCTTGGACAGGGGCCGACGAGCAGTACTTC; CDR3: CASSYAIPWTGADEQYF
size: many; V: TRBV12-3/TRBV12-4; D: -; J: TRBJ2-1; DNA: TGTGCCAGCAACCTAGAGGGCCTCTCCTACAATGAGCAGTTCTTC; CDR3: CASNLEGLSYNEQFF
size: many; V: TRBV5-1; D: -; J: TRBJ2-3; DNA: TGCGCCAGCCGGGTTAGAGTGGTCCCCCTCTACACAGATACGCAGTATTTT; CDR3: CASRVRVVPLYTDTQYF
size: many; V: TRBV27; D: TRBD1; J: TRBJ1-2; DNA: TGTGCCAGCAGGGACAGGGGGGAAGGTGGCTACACCTTC; CDR3: CASRDRGEGGYTF
size: many; V: TRBV11-3; D: -; J: TRBJ2-1; DNA: TGTGCCAGCAGCTTCCTTTCGACCCACTACAATGAGCAGTTCTTC; CDR3: CASSFLSTHYNEQFF
size: few; V: TRBV6-5; D: -; J: TRBJ1-6; DNA: TGTGCCAGCAGTTACTCGCGGGTTACCCTTAATGCACCCCTCCACTTT; CDR3: CASSYSRVTLNAPLHF
size: many; V: TRBV11-2; D: -; J: TRBJ1-5; DNA: TGTGCCAGCAGCTTGGAGGCGTATCAGCCCCAGCATTTT; CDR3: CASSLEAYQPQHF
size: -; V: TRBV24-1; D: -; J: TRBJ1-4; DNA: TGTGCCACCAGTGATTATGAGAATGAAAAACTGTTTTTT; CDR3: CATSDYENEKLFF
size: many; V: TRBV5-5; D: TRBD1; J: TRBJ1-1; DNA: TGTGCCAGCAGCTATAGGACAGGGACCACTGAAGCTTTCTTT; CDR3: CASSYRTGTTEAFF
size: many; V: TRBV28; D: TRBD1; J: TRBJ1-4; DNA: TGTGCCAGCAGCTCCCCGGACAGGAGGGGCGGAAAACTGTTTTTT; CDR3: CASSSPDRRGGKLFF
size: -; V: TRBV4-3; D: TRBD1; J: TRBJ2-5; DNA: TGCGCCAGCAGCCAATATACCGGGACAGGCGGATCGACGTACTTC; CDR3: CASSQYTGTGGSTYF
size: many; V: TRBV29-1; D: TRBD2; J: TRBJ2-1; DNA: TGCAGCGCCGTAGCGGGAGGTATCCCCTACAATGAGCAGTTCTTC; CDR3: CSAVAGGIPYNEQFF
size: many; V: TRBV24-1; D: -; J: TRBJ2-1; DNA: TGTGCCACCAGTGATCTTGGCCCGGACAATGAGCAGTTCTTC; CDR3: CATSDLGPDNEQFF
size: -; V: TRBV3-1; D: -; J: TRBJ1-4; DNA: TGTGCCAGCAGCCAAGTCGGGGCGCAAAAACTGTTTTTT; CDR3: CASSQVGAQKLFF
size: few; V: TRBV27; D: -; J: TRBJ1-4; DNA: TGTGCCAGCAGTTTCCATGGGGGGACTACCAATGAAAAACTGTTTTTT; CDR3: CASSFHGGTTNEKLFF